The 28 T cell receptor beta chains in this list originate from one sample, sequenced in a study of blood T cell repertoires in COVID-19. TCRdb's table, derived via immunoSEQ multiplex PCR, lists solely in-frame clones and lacks some. The sample holds just under 85,000 clones, 83% seen once. The sample was peripheral blood. Receptor source: a woman older than 75 with acute or convalescent COVID-19.

The genes are TRBV5-1 and TRBJ2-1, with D unclear. Germline CDR1 is SGHRS and CDR2 is YFSETQ. The CDR3 totals 13 residues. V shed 2 bases and J shed 5 bases, with 8 bases lying between them. The CDR3, as DNA: TGCGCCAGCAGCTTACCCAGTAACAATGAGCAGTTCTTC. Translated: CASSLPSNNEQFF.

The V and J genes are TRBV5-1 and TRBJ1-1; the D is unclear. The CDR3 spans 14 residues. V was trimmed by 4 bases and J by 1 base, leaving 11 bases between them. In germline, CDR1 is SGHRS, CDR2 YFSETQ. CDR3 sequence: CASSPTVGNTEAFF. The CDR3 coding sequence is TGCGCCAGCAGCCCAACAGTGGGGAACACTGAAGCTTTCTTT. The variable domain in full, with the rest retrieved from reference TRBV5-1 and TRBJ1-1, is KAGVTQTPRYLIKTRGQQVTLSCSPISGHRSVSWYQQTPGQGLQFLFEYFSETQRNKGNFPGRFSGRQFSNSRSEMNVSTLELGDSALYLCASSPTVGNTEAFFGQGTRLTVV.

The chain couples TRBV5-1 to TRBJ2-3; 7 bases agree with TRBD1. This CDR3 has 16 residues. Per germline, CDR1 SGHRS and CDR2 YFSETQ. With 4 bases clipped from V and 0 bases from J, the junction kept 8 bases outside the gene matches. The CDR3 DNA follows: TGCGCCAGCAGCGGAGACAGGGCTCCGAGCACAGATACGCAGTATTTT. This translates into CASSGDRAPSTDTQYF.

V and J are TRBV2 and TRBJ2-7, with 8 bases matching TRBD1. The CDR3 consists of 14 residues. Germline V gene sequence: CDR1 SNHLY, CDR2 FYNNEI. V lost 4 bases and J lost 2; bases outside the gene matches: 4. In nucleotides, the CDR3 is TGTGCCAGCAGTGTAGGCAGGGGGCCCTACGAGCAGTACTTC. Protein sequence: CASSVGRGPYEQYF.

J is TRBJ1-1 and V is TRBV5-1, with D perhaps matching TRBD1 (5 bases). This CDR3 contains 15 residues. Trimming stripped 4 bases from V and 1 base from J, with 14 bases between. Germline lookup yields CDR1 SGHRS and CDR2 YFSETQ. The CDR3 protein is CASSRQGKGNTEAFF. The CDR3, as DNA: TGCGCCAGCAGCCGGCAGGGAAAGGGGAACACTGAAGCTTTCTTT.

This clone has just one count. The rearrangement uses TRBV19 and TRBJ2-7; 11 bases are shared with TRBD2. V lost 8 bases to trimming and J lost 2 bases; unmatched junction nucleotides: 11. This CDR3 spans 16 amino acids. CDR1 and CDR2 from the germline V gene are LNHDA and SQIVND (reference sequence). CDR3 DNA sequence: TGTGCCAGTTCAGGGGGTCTGACTAGCGGGACCTACGAGCAGTACTTC. It translates to CASSGGLTSGTYEQYF.

The V call is TRBV7-2, the J call TRBJ2-5; a possible D gene is TRBD1 (6 bases). CDR3 length equals 15 residues. V lost 1 base, J lost 4 bases, and 13 bases lay in between. Germline CDR1 is SGHTA and CDR2 is FQGNSA. For the CDR3, the DNA is TGTGCCAGCAGCTTAGACACAGGGTTCGTAGAGACCCAGTACTTC. This encodes CASSLDTGFVETQYF.

The chain carries TRBV5-6 and TRBJ2-1; 8 bases line up with TRBD2. The CDR3 is 13 amino acids. The V gene's germline CDR1 is SGHDT and CDR2 YYEEEE. The V and J ends lost 0 bases and 11 bases, in that order; junction bases with no gene match: 4. The CDR3 DNA sequence: TGTGCCAGCAGCTTGGGAGCGGGAGATAAGCAGTTCTTC. Translating gives CASSLGAGDKQFF.

This rearrangement joins TRBV3-1 (or the pseudogene TRBV3-2) to TRBJ1-1, with 7 bases lining up with TRBD1. Germline CDR1 and CDR2: LGHDT and YNNKEL (reference sequence). With V trimmed by 4 bases and J by 0 bases, 8 bases remained unmatched. The CDR3 covers 16 residues. CDR3 nucleotides: TGTGCCAGCAGCCTTCGGACAGGACCAGTGAACACTGAAGCTTTCTTT. Its protein product is CASSLRTGPVNTEAFF.

CDR3 bases: TGTGCCATCAGCCAAACAGGGAACACTGAAGCTTTCTTT. This codes for CAISQTGNTEAFF. The chain couples TRBV10-3 to TRBJ1-1; D perhaps matches TRBD1 (5 bases). The CDR3 loop spans 13 amino acids. Trimming took 6 bases from V and 1 from J, leaving 9 bases between them. Germline V gene lookup returns CDR1 ENHRY and CDR2 SYGVKD.

V usage is TRBV6-5 and J usage is TRBJ1-3, with D perhaps matching TRBD1 (5 bases). Trimming stripped 7 bases from V and 3 bases from J, with 10 bases between. This CDR3 is built from 13 residues. CDR1 and CDR2 (germline): MNHEY, SVGAGI. In DNA, the CDR3 is TGTGCCAGCACCACGGGGGGTGGAAACACCATATATTTT. This translates into CASTTGGGNTIYF.

The genes are TRBV23-1 and TRBJ1-5, with 8 bases lining up with TRBD1. TRBV23-1 has ORF status, its function being uncertain. CDR3 size: 16 residues. The V segment lost 2 bases and the J segment 3 bases; nucleotides outside the gene matches: 6. The CDR3 is CASSQPGTGINQPQHF. CDR3 DNA sequence: TGCGCCAGCAGTCAACCCGGGACAGGAATCAATCAGCCCCAGCATTTT.

V gene TRBV28 combines with J gene TRBJ1-2, with a possible D match to TRBD1 (6 bases). Deletions cut 5 bases from V and 6 bases from J, with 13 bases between. The CDR3 is 13 residues long. In germline, CDR1 is MDHEN, CDR2 SYDVKM. CDR3 amino acids: CASSPGGADGYTF. The DNA of the CDR3 is TGTGCCAGCAGTCCGGGGGGCGCGGATGGCTACACCTTC.

The chain couples TRBV28 to TRBJ2-7; a weak D match, TRBD1 (6 bases). CDR3 size: 14 residues. V was cut by 3 bases and J by 3 bases, with 12 bases left in between. In germline, CDR1 is MDHEN, CDR2 SYDVKM. The CDR3 reads CASSLGAQDYEQYF. The CDR3 nucleotides are TGTGCCAGCAGTTTGGGGGCGCAAGACTACGAGCAGTACTTC.

A word on this clone: The sample has other DNA sequences that encode this CDR3 too. The chain carries TRBV7-2 and TRBJ2-1, with TRBD2 matching over 7 bases. The CDR3 contains 15 residues. Per germline, CDR1 SGHTA and CDR2 FQGNSA. V trimming: 1 base; J trimming: 0 bases; junction bases outside the gene matches: 0. Written as DNA, the CDR3 is TGTGCCAGCAGCTTAGGGACTAGCTCCTACAATGAGCAGTTCTTC. Translating it yields CASSLGTSSYNEQFF.

This clone was detected once. Compared with germline, one end of the junction differs, possibly owing to a read error. The V gene is TRBV30, the J gene TRBJ2-7; possibly TRBD2 for D (5 bases). Germline V lookup: CDR1 GTSNPN, CDR2 SVGIG (reference sequence). There are 11 residues in the CDR3. This CDR3 reads CAWSGSDSVFF. The CDR3 nucleotides are TGTGCCTGGAGTGGTTCGGACTCTGTCTTCTTC.

The V call is TRBV28, the J call TRBJ1-6; 7 nucleotides match TRBD1. The CDR3 consists of 14 residues. CDR1 and CDR2 (germline): MDHEN, SYDVKM. Trimming cost V 6 bases and J 7 bases; bases outside gene matches: 6. The CDR3 reads CASRAQGRNSPLHF. The CDR3 coding sequence is TGTGCCAGCAGAGCACAGGGGAGGAATTCACCCCTCCACTTT. The full variable domain, with the rest looked up from reference TRBV28 and TRBJ1-6, is DVKVTQSSRYLVKRTGEKVFLECVQDMDHENMFWYRQDPGLGLRLIYFSYDVKMKEKGDIPEGYSVSREKKERFSLILESASTNQTSMYLCASRAQGRNSPLHFGNGTRLTVT.

The chain links TRBV29-1 to TRBJ2-5; 12 bases fit TRBD2. CDR3 length equals 15 residues. V was pared by 0 bases and J by 7 bases, with 6 bases of the junction left unmatched. Germline values: CDR1 SQVTM, CDR2 ANQGSEA. The CDR3 here is CSVEDILAGGGTQYF. The CDR3 DNA reads TGCAGCGTTGAAGATATCCTAGCGGGAGGGGGGACCCAGTACTTC.

This rearrangement joins TRBV10-3 to TRBJ2-3, with 8 positions matching TRBD2. Germline V gene lookup returns CDR1 ENHRY and CDR2 SYGVKD. The length of the CDR3 is 14 residues. V was clipped by 7 bases and J by 0 bases; unmatched bases: 3. The CDR3 nucleotides are TGTGCCATCATGGCTAGCGGGAGCACAGATACGCAGTATTTT. Protein sequence: CAIMASGSTDTQYF.

The genes are TRBV19 and TRBJ2-7; 8 nucleotides match TRBD2. V gave up 5 bases and J gave up 3 bases; unmatched junction bases: 6. This CDR3 region has 14 residues. Germline-derived CDR1 and CDR2 are LNHDA and SQIVND (reference sequence). In nucleotides, the CDR3 is TGTGCCAGTAGTTCCAGCCGGGGGGGCTACGAGCAGTACTTC. It specifies CASSSSRGGYEQYF.

The rearrangement links TRBV7-9 to TRBJ2-7; TRBD2 might be the D (5 bases). The CDR3 covers 16 residues. V lost 5 bases and J lost 0, with 17 bases in between. From germline, CDR1 is SEHNR and CDR2 FQNEAQ (reference sequence). CDR3 bases: TGTGCCAGCAGCCGAAGCAGCGGTACCACCTCCTACGAGCAGTACTTC. It yields the protein CASSRSSGTTSYEQYF.

The rearrangement links TRBV19 to TRBJ2-3; 8 bases line up with TRBD2. Germline V gene data show CDR1 as LNHDA and CDR2 as SQIVND (reference sequence). This CDR3 has 20 residues. The J segment lost 2 bases and the V segment lost 4 bases, leaving 20 bases of the junction unmatched. CDR3 bases: TGTGCCAGTAGTAGCACACAGGGTTTACTAGCGGCCCTCCCCACAGATACGCAGTATTTT. This encodes CASSSTQGLLAALPTDTQYF.

J is TRBJ2-4 and V is TRBV21-1; the listed D gene, TRBD2, was not tested against the DNA. TRBV21-1 constitutes a pseudogene. CDR3 length equals 13 residues. As DNA, the CDR3 is TGTGCCAGCAGTCTCCGGGCCAAAAACATTCAGTACTTC. This codes for CASSLRAKNIQYF.

The count of this clone is one. V usage is TRBV27 and J usage is TRBJ1-6; the match to TRBD1 covers 10 bases. Germline V gene sequence: CDR1 MNHEY, CDR2 SMNVEV (reference sequence). V shed 8 bases and J 7 bases; nucleotides not matched to a gene: 5. The CDR3 length is 14 residues. CDR3 sequence: CASGRDRGNSPLHF. The DNA of the CDR3 is TGTGCCAGCGGCCGGGACAGGGGCAATTCACCCCTCCACTTT.

This clone was counted a single time. V usage is TRBV11-2 and J usage is TRBJ2-4; 8 bases align to TRBD1. CDR1 and CDR2 from the germline V gene are SGHAT and FQNNGV. The junction had 2 bases not matched to a gene; V was cut back by 3 bases and J by 4 bases. There are 14 residues in the CDR3. In DNA form, the CDR3 reads TGTGCCAGCAGCTTTACAGGGGGGAAAAACATTCAGTACTTC. Residues: CASSFTGGKNIQYF.

This clone was detected once. V gene TRBV6-2 or TRBV6-3 combines with J gene TRBJ2-7; 8 bases line up with TRBD2. Trimming at V came to 5 bases and at J to 0 bases, leaving 9 bases not matched to a gene. Germline loops: CDR1 MNHEY, CDR2 SVGEGT. The CDR3 has 16 amino acids. CDR3 amino acids: CASSPHGGGSSYEQYF. CDR3 in DNA: TGTGCCAGCAGTCCACACGGGGGGGGGAGCTCCTACGAGCAGTACTTC.

This clone was observed a handful of times. V gene TRBV12-5 combines with J gene TRBJ2-7; D gene ambiguous. The germline V gene encodes CDR1 LGHNT and CDR2 FRNRAP. V shed 1 base and J shed 6 bases, with 4 bases lying between them. The CDR3 is 11 residues long. CDR3 DNA sequence: TGTGCTAGTGGTTTGGGTCGCGAGCAGTACTTC. This codes for CASGLGREQYF.

The gene calls are TRBV11-2 and TRBJ1-4, with D perhaps matching TRBD1 (6 bases). Trimming removed 1 base from V and 8 bases from J, with 14 bases in between. The CDR3 runs to 15 residues. Germline CDR1 SGHAT, CDR2 FQNNGV. The CDR3 bases are TGTGCCAGCAGCTTAGGTACAGGGCTGGGGGAAAAACTGTTTTTT. This codes for CASSLGTGLGEKLFF.